Given below is one TCR beta chain in context. The data originate from a study of PD-1 blockade in classical Hodgkin lymphoma. Profiling relied on immunoSEQ multiplex PCR, and the TCRdb table lists in-frame clones only, not all of them. This repertoire shows tens of thousands of clones, approximately 91% found once; its top ten account for 4.9%. Noted time point: newly diagnosed, previously untreated cHL patient sample. PBMCs representing newly diagnosed, untreated classical Hodgkin lymphoma functioned as the comparison. Trimming removed 2 bases from V and 1 base from J, with 8 bases in between. This CDR3 has 14 amino acids. Per germline, CDR1 MNHNS and CDR2 SASEGT.

The receptor comes from a human donor with classical Hodgkin lymphoma. Sequencing used peripheral blood mononuclear cells (PBMCs). V gene TRBV6-1 combines with J gene TRBJ2-5, with D hard to call. The CDR3 here is CASSETAAQETQYF. Written as DNA, the CDR3 is TGTGCCAGCAGTGAAACGGCAGCCCAAGAGACCCAGTACTTC.